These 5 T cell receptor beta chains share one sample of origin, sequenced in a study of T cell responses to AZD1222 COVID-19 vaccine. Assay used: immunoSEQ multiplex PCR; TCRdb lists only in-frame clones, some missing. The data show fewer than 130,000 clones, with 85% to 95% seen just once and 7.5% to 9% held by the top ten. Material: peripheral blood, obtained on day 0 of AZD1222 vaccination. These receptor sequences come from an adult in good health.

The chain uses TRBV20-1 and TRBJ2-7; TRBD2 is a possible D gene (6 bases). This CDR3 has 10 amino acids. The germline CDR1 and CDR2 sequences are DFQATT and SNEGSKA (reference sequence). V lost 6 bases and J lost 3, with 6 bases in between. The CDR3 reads CSAGSYEQYF. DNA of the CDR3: TGCAGTGCCGGGAGCTACGAGCAGTACTTC.

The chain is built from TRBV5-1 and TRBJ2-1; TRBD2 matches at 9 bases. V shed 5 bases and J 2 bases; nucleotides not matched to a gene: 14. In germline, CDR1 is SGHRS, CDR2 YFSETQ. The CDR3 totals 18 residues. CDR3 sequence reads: CASRMKGAAGGTYNEQFF. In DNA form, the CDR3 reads TGCGCCAGCAGAATGAAGGGCGCAGCGGGGGGTACCTACAATGAGCAGTTCTTC.

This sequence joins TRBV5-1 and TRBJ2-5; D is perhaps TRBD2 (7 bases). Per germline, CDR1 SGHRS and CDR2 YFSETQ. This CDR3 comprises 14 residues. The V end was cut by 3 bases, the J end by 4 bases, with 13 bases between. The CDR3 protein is CASSWGGGSETQYF. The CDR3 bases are TGCGCCAGCAGCTGGGGAGGGGGGTCAGAGACCCAGTACTTC.

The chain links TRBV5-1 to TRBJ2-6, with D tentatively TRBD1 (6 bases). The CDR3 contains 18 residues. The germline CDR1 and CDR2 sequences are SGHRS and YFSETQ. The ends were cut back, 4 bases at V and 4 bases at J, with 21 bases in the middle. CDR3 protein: CASSLPSRQDPGANVLTF. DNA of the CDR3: TGCGCCAGCAGCCTACCTTCCCGACAGGATCCGGGGGCCAACGTCCTGACTTTC.

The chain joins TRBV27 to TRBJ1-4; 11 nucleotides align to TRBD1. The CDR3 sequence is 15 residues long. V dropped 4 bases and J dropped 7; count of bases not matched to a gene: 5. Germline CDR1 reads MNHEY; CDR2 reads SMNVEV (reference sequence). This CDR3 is CASSSLGTGGEKLFF. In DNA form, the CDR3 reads TGTGCCAGCAGTTCATTGGGGACAGGGGGTGAAAAACTGTTTTTT.